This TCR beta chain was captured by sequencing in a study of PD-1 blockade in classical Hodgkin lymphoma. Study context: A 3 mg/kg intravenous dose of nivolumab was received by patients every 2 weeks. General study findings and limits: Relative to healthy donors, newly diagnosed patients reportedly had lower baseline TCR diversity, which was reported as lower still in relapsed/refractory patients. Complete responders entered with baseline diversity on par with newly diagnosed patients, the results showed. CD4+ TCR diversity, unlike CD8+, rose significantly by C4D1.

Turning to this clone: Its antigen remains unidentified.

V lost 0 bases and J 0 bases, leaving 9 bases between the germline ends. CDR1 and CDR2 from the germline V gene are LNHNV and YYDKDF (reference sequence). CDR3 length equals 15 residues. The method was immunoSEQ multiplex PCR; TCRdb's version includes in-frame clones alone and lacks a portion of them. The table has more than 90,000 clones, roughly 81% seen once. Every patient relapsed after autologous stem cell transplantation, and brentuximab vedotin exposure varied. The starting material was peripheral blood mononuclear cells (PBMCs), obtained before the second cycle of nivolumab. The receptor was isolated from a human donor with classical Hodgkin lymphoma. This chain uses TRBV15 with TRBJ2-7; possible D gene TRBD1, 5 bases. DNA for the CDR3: TGTGCCACCAGCAGAGACAGGGTTCCCTCCTACGAGCAGTACTTC. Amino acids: CATSRDRVPSYEQYF. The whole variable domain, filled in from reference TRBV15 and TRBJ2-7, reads DAMVIQNPRYQVTQFGKPVTLSCSQTLNHNVMYWYQQKSSQAPKLLFHYYDKDFNNEADTPDNFQSRRPNTSFCFLDIRSPGLGDTAMYLCATSRDRVPSYEQYFGPGTRLTVT.